This T cell receptor (beta chain) was recovered during a study of blood T cells in healthy people across ages. The CDR3 spans 15 residues. In germline, CDR1 is LNHNV, CDR2 YYDKDF (reference sequence). The V gene lost 0 bases and the J gene lost 2 bases, with 8 bases spanning the gap. PCR was performed a second time for roughly 7 to 12 cycles using a sample-barcoded 5' primer and a J-beta primer mix. TCRdb redid the calling of the 5' RACE reads with MiXCR, one entry per CDR3 protein. The profile shows hundreds of thousands of distinct CDR3 sequences, around 54% of them singletons. The sample was blood. The receptor was isolated from a man between 60 and 75 years old in good health. The V and J genes are TRBV15 and TRBJ2-1, with no clear D. The CDR3 DNA reads as TGTGCCACCAGCAGAGACACAAACCCCTACAATGAGCAGTTCTTC. Its translation is CATSRDTNPYNEQFF.